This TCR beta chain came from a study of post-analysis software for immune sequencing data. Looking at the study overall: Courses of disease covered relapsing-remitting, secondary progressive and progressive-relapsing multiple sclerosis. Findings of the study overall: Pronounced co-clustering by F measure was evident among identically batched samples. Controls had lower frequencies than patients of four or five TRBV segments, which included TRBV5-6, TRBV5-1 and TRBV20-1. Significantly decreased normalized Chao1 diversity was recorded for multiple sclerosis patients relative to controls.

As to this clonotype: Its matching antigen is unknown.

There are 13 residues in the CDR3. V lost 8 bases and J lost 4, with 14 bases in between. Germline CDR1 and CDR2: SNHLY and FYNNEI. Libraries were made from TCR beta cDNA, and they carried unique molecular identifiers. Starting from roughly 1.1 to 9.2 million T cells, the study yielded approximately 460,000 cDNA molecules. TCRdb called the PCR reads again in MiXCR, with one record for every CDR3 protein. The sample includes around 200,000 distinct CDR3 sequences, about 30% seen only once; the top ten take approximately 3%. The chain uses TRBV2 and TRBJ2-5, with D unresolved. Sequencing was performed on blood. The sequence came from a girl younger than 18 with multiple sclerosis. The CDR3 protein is CASSPRARETQYF. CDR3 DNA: TGTGCCAGCTCCCCGCGTGCCCGAGAGACCCAGTACTTC.